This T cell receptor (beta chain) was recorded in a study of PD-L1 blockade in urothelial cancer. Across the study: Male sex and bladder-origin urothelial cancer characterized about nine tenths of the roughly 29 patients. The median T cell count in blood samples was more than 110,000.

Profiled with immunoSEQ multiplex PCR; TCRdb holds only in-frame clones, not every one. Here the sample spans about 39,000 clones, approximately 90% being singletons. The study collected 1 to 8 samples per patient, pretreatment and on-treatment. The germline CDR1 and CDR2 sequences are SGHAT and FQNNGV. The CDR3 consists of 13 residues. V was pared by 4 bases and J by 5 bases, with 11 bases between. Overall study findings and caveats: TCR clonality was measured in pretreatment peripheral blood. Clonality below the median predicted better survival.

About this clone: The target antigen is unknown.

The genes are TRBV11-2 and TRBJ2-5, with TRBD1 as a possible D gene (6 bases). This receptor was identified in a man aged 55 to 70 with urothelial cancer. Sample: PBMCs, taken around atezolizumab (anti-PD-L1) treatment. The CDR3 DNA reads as TGTGCCAGCAGCTCTACAGGGTGGGAGACCCAGTACTTC. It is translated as CASSSTGWETQYF.